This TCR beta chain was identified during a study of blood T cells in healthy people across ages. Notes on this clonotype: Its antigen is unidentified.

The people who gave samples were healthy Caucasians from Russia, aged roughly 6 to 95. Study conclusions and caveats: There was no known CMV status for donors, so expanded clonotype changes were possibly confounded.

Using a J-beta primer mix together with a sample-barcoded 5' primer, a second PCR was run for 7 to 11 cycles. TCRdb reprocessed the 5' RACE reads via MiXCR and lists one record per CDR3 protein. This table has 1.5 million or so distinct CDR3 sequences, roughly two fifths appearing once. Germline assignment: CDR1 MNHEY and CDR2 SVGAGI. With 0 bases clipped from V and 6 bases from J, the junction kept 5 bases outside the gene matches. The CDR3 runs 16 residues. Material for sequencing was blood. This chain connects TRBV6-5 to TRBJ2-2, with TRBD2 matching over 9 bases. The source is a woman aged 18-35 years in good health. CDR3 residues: CASSYSNGGRAGELFF. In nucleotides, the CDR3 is TGTGCCAGCAGTTACTCGAACGGCGGGAGGGCCGGGGAGCTGTTTTTT.